Included here is one T cell receptor (beta chain) sequence, with context. What it binds is unknown. These data come from a study of cytomegalovirus exposure and HLA in healthy donors. V shed 4 bases and J 4 bases; nucleotides not matched to a gene: 12. Per the germline V gene, CDR1 is SGHNT and CDR2 is YYREEE (reference sequence). This CDR3 is 16 amino acids long. The donors were part of the validation cohort, which consisted of some 120 subjects and was separate from the first cohort of under 750 subjects. Assay: immunoSEQ multiplex PCR; the TCRdb copy retains only in-frame clones and omits some. The sample holds around 60,000 clones; almost 97% are singletons and the top ten take 1% to 1.5%. Notes on the study in general: Later, an analysis found that TCR clusters from the first cohort tended to co-occur in the roughly 120 validation repertoires. Most TCR sequences were seen very rarely across donors, but some public TCRs occurred in many.

Material for sequencing was PBMCs. The sequence derives from a woman in her late teens or twenties in good health and CMV-seronegative. The J gene is TRBJ2-3, the V gene TRBV5-4, with 7 bases that match TRBD2. CDR3 coding DNA: TGTGCCAGCAGCCGCCAGCCGGGGGGAGCGGCAGATACGCAGTATTTT. Its protein product is CASSRQPGGAADTQYF.